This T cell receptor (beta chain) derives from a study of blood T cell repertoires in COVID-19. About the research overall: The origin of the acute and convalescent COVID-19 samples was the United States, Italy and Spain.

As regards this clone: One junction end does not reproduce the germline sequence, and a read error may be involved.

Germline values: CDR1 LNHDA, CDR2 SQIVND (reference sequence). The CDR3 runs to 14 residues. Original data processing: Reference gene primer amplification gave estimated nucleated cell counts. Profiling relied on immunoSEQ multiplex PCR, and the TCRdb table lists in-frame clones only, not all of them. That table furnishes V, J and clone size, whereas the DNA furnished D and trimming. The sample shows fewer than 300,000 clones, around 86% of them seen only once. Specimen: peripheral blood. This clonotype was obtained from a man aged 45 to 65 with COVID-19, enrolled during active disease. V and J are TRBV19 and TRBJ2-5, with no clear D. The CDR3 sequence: CASSIGLFGEAQYF. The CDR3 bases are TGTGCCAGTAGTATAGGGCTCTTCGGAGAGGCCCAGTACTTC.